One sample yielded the 5 T cell receptor beta chains listed below, sequenced in a study of blood T cells in healthy people across ages. Alongside a J-beta primer mix, a sample-barcoded 5' primer served in a second PCR lasting about 7 to 12 cycles. MiXCR was run by TCRdb on the 5' RACE reads, yielding one entry per CDR3 protein. The sample includes about a million distinct CDR3 sequences, around two fifths of them seen just once. The specimen was blood. The source of these receptors is a man between 18 and 29 years old in good health.

This clonotype was detected a few times. V and J are TRBV4-3 and TRBJ2-3; 7 bases are a match to TRBD1. The CDR3 extends over 15 amino acids. CDR1 is LGHNA and CDR2 is YSLEER in the germline V gene. Losses at the gene ends were 7 bases for V and 1 base for J; bases not matched to a gene: 8. CDR3 sequence (DNA): TGCGCCAGCACACAAACAGGGGATGGCACAGATACGCAGTATTTT. This gives the protein CASTQTGDGTDTQYF.

This clonotype was picked up one time. The J gene is TRBJ2-3, the V gene TRBV6-5; 9 nucleotides agree with TRBD2. The germline CDR1 and CDR2 sequences are MNHEY and SVGAGI. The CDR3 spans 18 residues. V gave up 0 bases and J gave up 2 bases; unmatched junction bases: 9. The CDR3: CASSYSGDRTSDTDTQYF. The CDR3, as DNA: TGTGCCAGCAGTTACTCAGGGGATAGGACTAGCGACACAGATACGCAGTATTTT.

Only a few counts were recorded for this clonotype. The chain links TRBV6-5 to TRBJ2-7; D gene uncertain. Judging by the DNA end, TRBJ2-5 fits better; the J call may be wrong. Germline CDR1 and CDR2: MNHEY and SVGAGI. The CDR3 runs 13 residues. In DNA, the CDR3 is TGTGCCAGCAGTTACCGTCTTAGGGAGACCCAGTACTTC. Amino acid sequence: CASSYRLRETQYF.

The genes are TRBV7-9 and TRBJ2-1; possible D gene TRBD2, 5 bases. The V and J ends lost 5 bases and 10 bases respectively, with 12 bases between them. Germline loops: CDR1 SEHNR, CDR2 FQNEAQ (reference sequence). The length of the CDR3 is 12 residues. CDR3 nucleotides: TGTGCCAGCAGCCCGAAGGAGGAAGAGCAGTTCTTC. Translating gives CASSPKEEEQFF.

The chain uses TRBV10-3 and TRBJ2-4; D remains ambiguous. The DNA matches TRBJ2-5 better at its end, which makes the J call doubtful. The CDR3 has 13 amino acids. Germline lookup yields CDR1 ENHRY and CDR2 SYGVKD. The CDR3, as DNA: TGTGCCATCAGTGAAAGACCAGTGGAGACCCAGTACTTC. This translates into CAISERPVETQYF.